This T cell receptor beta chain was recovered during a study of blood T cell repertoires in COVID-19. On the study more broadly: The United States, Italy and Spain supplied acute and convalescent COVID-19 samples. From T cells, B-cell-depleted T cells, or PBMCs came the material, which was cDNA or gDNA.

There are a few counts of this clone. In the original workflow: Reference gene primer amplification yielded estimated nucleated cell counts. The assay was immunoSEQ multiplex PCR, and TCRdb's table has in-frame clones only and misses some. V and J calls and clone size are given by that table; D and trimming were obtained from the DNA. The sample contains 97,000 or so clones, less than 85% of which appear only once. Unmatched junction bases numbered 0, after V lost 3 bases and J lost 6 bases. Germline V gene data show CDR1 as MGHRA and CDR2 as YSYEKL. The CDR3 totals 14 residues. The specimen sequenced was peripheral blood. This clonotype was sampled from a man in his 70s with active or convalescent COVID-19. The chain couples TRBV4-1 to TRBJ1-6, with 9 nucleotides matching TRBD1. DNA of the CDR3: TGCGCCAGCAGCCAGACAGGGGGTAATTCACCCCTCCACTTT. This codes for CASSQTGGNSPLHF.